This T cell receptor (beta chain) was recorded in a study of T cells expressing NK-cell markers. In the study overall: Cells sorted as CD3+CD56+NKG2C+, CD3+CD56+NKG2C- and CD3+CD56-NKG2C+ T cells supplied the TCR beta repertoires.

Germline CDR1 reads ENHRY; CDR2 reads SYGVKD. This CDR3 comprises 15 residues. Reprocessing the 5' RACE reads, TCRdb reports a single entry for every CDR3 protein and omits DNA. The sample holds roughly 150,000 distinct CDR3 sequences. The TCR sequence derives from a woman aged 18-70 years in good health. The source material was blood T cells: a sorted CD56 or NKG2C T cell subset, CD4+ or CD8+ T cells, or bulk PBMC T cells (not recorded which). The genes are TRBV10-3 and TRBJ2-5; TCRdb picks TRBD1, but there is no DNA to check that call. The CDR3 sequence is CAISEGSPLQETQYF.